Below are 10 T cell receptor beta chains sequenced from a single sample in a study of identical twins. TCRdb re-called the 5' RACE reads with MiXCR, one entry per CDR3 protein. The sample shows 260,000 or so distinct CDR3 sequences, 7% to 8.5% of them seen only once. These sequences were also reported in another study, on yellow fever vaccine responses in identical twins.

The specimen sequenced was CD8+ T cells sorted from blood. The receptors stem from a woman between 18 and 29 years old in good health.

In its sample, this clonotype was seen a few times. The J gene is TRBJ2-2, the V gene TRBV20-1; 9 nucleotides match TRBD2. The CDR3 consists of 16 residues. Trimming at V came to 1 base and at J to 0 bases, leaving 3 bases not matched to a gene. Germline values: CDR1 DFQATT, CDR2 SNEGSKA (reference sequence). CDR3 loop: CSARGLAAANTGELFF. CDR3 in DNA: TGCAGTGCTAGAGGACTAGCGGCCGCGAACACCGGGGAGCTGTTTTTT.

There are a few counts of this clonotype. This chain connects TRBV2 to TRBJ2-7; D is unresolved. Germline CDR1 reads SNHLY; CDR2 reads FYNNEI. The CDR3 runs 13 residues. Trimming left V 2 bases short and J 3 bases short, with 8 bases between. This CDR3 reads CASSEFVGYEQYF. In DNA form, the CDR3 reads TGTGCCAGCAGTGAATTTGTGGGCTACGAGCAGTACTTC.

The chain employs TRBV7-9 and TRBJ2-2, with D perhaps matching TRBD1 (6 bases). Trimming removed 5 bases at V and 0 bases at J, with 19 bases between. This CDR3 spans 18 amino acids. Germline V gene lookup returns CDR1 SEHNR and CDR2 FQNEAQ (reference sequence). The CDR3 DNA reads TGTGCCAGCAGCCGTACAGGGATACACATCTCGAACACCGGGGAGCTGTTTTTT. Residues: CASSRTGIHISNTGELFF.

This clonotype was counted only a few times. The rearrangement links TRBV20-1 to TRBJ1-1; D is unclear. The V and J ends lost 4 bases and 1 base respectively, with 10 bases between them. Germline V lookup: CDR1 DFQATT, CDR2 SNEGSKA (reference sequence). The CDR3 has 13 residues. The CDR3 region is CSAKFISNTEAFF. The CDR3 DNA sequence: TGCAGTGCTAAGTTTATATCGAACACTGAAGCTTTCTTT.

This clonotype was counted a few times. The chain links TRBV29-1 to TRBJ2-5, with D tentatively TRBD1 or TRBD2 (5 bases each). From germline, CDR1 is SQVTM and CDR2 ANQGSEA. This CDR3 has 16 residues. The V gene lost 1 base and the J gene lost 4 bases, with 19 bases spanning the gap. DNA for the CDR3: TGCAGCGTTGAAGGGGTTACGGGGCGTAGGGGAGAGACCCAGTACTTC. Residues: CSVEGVTGRRGETQYF. The full variable domain, its missing parts supplied by reference TRBV29-1 and TRBJ2-5, is SAVISQKPSRDICQRGTSLTIQCQVDSQVTMMFWYRQQPGQSLTLIATANQGSEATYESGFVIDKFPISRPNLTFSTLTVSNMSPEDSSIYLCSVEGVTGRRGETQYFGPGTRLLVL.

This clonotype was seen repeatedly, ten times or more. The chain employs TRBV20-1 and TRBJ1-2; D is undetermined. V lost 7 bases to trimming and J lost 2 bases, with 14 bases between them. Germline lookup yields CDR1 DFQATT and CDR2 SNEGSKA (reference sequence). The CDR3 is made up of 13 amino acids. The CDR3 region has the DNA TGCAGTGTGTCAGATCCGCGGAACTATGGCTACACCTTC. It codes for CSVSDPRNYGYTF.

This clonotype has a count of ten or more. The chain joins TRBV4-1 to TRBJ2-3; TRBD1 agrees at 8 bases. The V gene's germline CDR1 is MGHRA and CDR2 YSYEKL. The V gene end was trimmed by 4 bases and the J gene end by 6 bases; junction bases not matched to a gene: 12. The CDR3 consists of 16 residues. Here the CDR3 reads CASSPGTGKTGDTQYF. CDR3 sequence (DNA): TGCGCCAGCAGCCCGGGGACAGGCAAGACGGGGGATACGCAGTATTTT.

This clonotype turned up a few times. The chain is built from TRBV27 and TRBJ2-1; D gene ambiguous. The CDR3 sequence is 13 residues long. Per the germline V gene, CDR1 is MNHEY and CDR2 is SMNVEV (reference sequence). Trimming took 4 bases from V and 5 from J, leaving 9 bases between them. The CDR3 spells CASSYGPHNEQFF. As DNA, the CDR3 is TGTGCCAGCAGTTACGGGCCTCACAATGAGCAGTTCTTC.

The CDR3 loop reads CSARDLLAGSEQYF. CDR3 DNA: TGCAGTGCTAGAGATCTTCTAGCGGGTAGCGAGCAGTACTTC. V gene TRBV20-1 combines with J gene TRBJ2-7; 8 positions match TRBD2. The junction had 7 bases not matched to a gene; V was cut back by 0 bases and J by 6 bases. CDR3 size: 14 residues. Germline CDR1 reads DFQATT; CDR2 reads SNEGSKA (reference sequence).

This clonotype was picked up many times. The chain employs TRBV12-3 or TRBV12-4 and TRBJ2-1; 10 positions match TRBD2. J gave up 8 bases and V 4 bases, and 14 bases lay outside the gene matches. This CDR3 has 17 residues. CDR3 DNA: TGTGCCAGCAGTTCCCCGTGGAGCGGGGGGGCTTTGGATGAGCAGTTCTTC. Its protein product is CASSSPWSGGALDEQFF.